These T cell receptor beta chains were read from a single sample in a study of shared clonotypes between healthy human individuals. The assay was immunoSEQ multiplex PCR, and TCRdb's table has in-frame clones only and misses some. The sample lists around 940,000 clones, 76% seen once, with roughly 1.5% in the top ten. The sample taken for sequencing was memory CD4+ T cells sorted from blood. The receptors shown here come from a man aged 18 to 30 in good health. Each CDR3 is given with its conserved first and last residue. D genes are given only for firm matches. Not every row has a clone size; where given, it reads once, few, many or a size class.

TRBJ2-6	TRBV5-4	-	TRBD2	TGTGCCAGCAGCTTGGGTGGGACTAGCGGGCACTCTGGGGCCAACGTCCTGACTTTC	CASSLGGTSGHSGANVLTF
TRBJ1-6	TRBV2	-	-	TGTGCCAGCAACCGGGAATATAATTCACCCCTCCACTTT	CASNREYNSPLHF
TRBJ1-2	TRBV5-6	-	TRBD1	TGTGCCAGCAGCTTCCGGGACAGGGAAATCTATGGCTACACCTTC	CASSFRDREIYGYTF
TRBJ2-1	TRBV6-1	few	-	TGTGCCAGCAGTGATTTGTCGACAGGCTACTACAATGAGCAGTTCTTC	CASSDLSTGYYNEQFF
TRBJ2-5	TRBV5-4	-	-	TGTGCCAGCAGCTTGTACGGAGGACAGAAAGAGACCCAGTACTTC	CASSLYGGQKETQYF
TRBJ2-7	TRBV29-1	-	-	TGCAGCGTCGAGAGCGGGGACACCTACGAGCAGTACTTC	CSVESGDTYEQYF
TRBJ2-2	TRBV7-9	-	TRBD1	TGTGCCAGCAGTCGGGACAGGGACACCGGGGAGCTGTTTTTT	CASSRDRDTGELFF
TRBJ2-3	TRBV5-1	once	-	TGCGCCAGCAGCTTGGCTGGTCAGCCCTCTAGCACAGATACGCAGTATTTT	CASSLAGQPSSTDTQYF
TRBJ2-1	TRBV18	few	TRBD2	TGTGCCAGCTCTCATACCCCGGGACTAGCGGGGGGGATATACTCCTACAATGAGCAGTTCTTC	CASSHTPGLAGGIYSYNEQFF
TRBJ2-7	TRBV7-2	-	TRBD2	TGTGCCAGCAGCTGGAGCGGGATCTCCTACGAGCAGTACTTC	CASSWSGISYEQYF
TRBJ2-3	TRBV29-1	few	TRBD2	TGCAGCGTTACCCCTAGCGGGGTCACAGATACGCAGTATTTT	CSVTPSGVTDTQYF
TRBJ1-1	TRBV6-4	-	-	TGTGCCAGCAGACGACACAAACCAAACACTGAAGCTTTCTTT	CASRRHKPNTEAFF
TRBJ1-5	TRBV28	-	-	TGTGCCAGCAGTTTATCAGATAGCAATCAGCCCCAGCATTTT	CASSLSDSNQPQHF
TRBJ2-7	TRBV6-6	-	-	TGTGCCAGCAGTACGGTTGGTGAGAGCTCCTACGAGCAGTACTTC	CASSTVGESSYEQYF
TRBJ1-6	TRBV5-8	few	-	TGTGCCAGCCACAGCCTAGATCCCAGGGACTTGGGTTCACCCCTCCACTTT	CASHSLDPRDLGSPLHF
TRBJ2-7	TRBV28	-	TRBD1	TGTGCCAGCAACGACAGGGGTTACGAGCAGTACTTC	CASNDRGYEQYF
TRBJ2-3	TRBV7-7	-	-	TGTGCTAGCAGCCCTTTGGGGGGTACAATCACAGATACGCAGTATTTT	CASSPLGGTITDTQYF
TRBJ1-4	TRBV30	-	-	TGTGCCTGGAGTGTAGGGCAGGTTAATGAAAAACTGTTTTTT	CAWSVGQVNEKLFF
TRBJ1-2	TRBV25-1	-	-	TGTGCCAGCAGTGCGATAGGAGGCGGCTACACCTTC	CASSAIGGGYTF
TRBJ1-1	TRBV6-5	-	-	TGTGCCAGCAGCAGGGAGGAGAACACTGAAGCTTTCTTT	CASSREENTEAFF
TRBJ1-3	TRBV6-1	-	-	TGTGCCAGCAGCATCGGGGCGGCTGGAAACACCATATATTTT	CASSIGAAGNTIYF
TRBJ2-1	TRBV11-3	once	TRBD2	TGTGCCAGCAGCCCGGGGACTAGCGTCACTGAGCAGTTCTTC	CASSPGTSVTEQFF
TRBJ2-5	TRBV7-6	-	TRBD2	TGTGCCAGCAGCTCCCTGGGACTAGCGGGAGGTTCGGGAGAGACCCAGTACTTC	CASSSLGLAGGSGETQYF
TRBJ2-5	TRBV5-4	-	TRBD1	TGTGCCAGCAGCTCGCAGGACAGGGGCTTGACCCAGTACTTC	CASSSQDRGLTQYF
TRBJ2-1	TRBV7-2	-	-	TGTGCCAGCAACAAGGGGGTGGGGCCCGGCAATGAGCAGTTCTTC	CASNKGVGPGNEQFF
TRBJ2-2	TRBV19	-	TRBD1	TGTGCCAGTACCCCGGGACAGGGGAACACCGGGGAGCTGTTTTTT	CASTPGQGNTGELFF
TRBJ2-5	TRBV18	-	-	TGTGCCAGCTCACCACTTAACGTAGTCATCCAAGAGACCCAGTACTTC	CASSPLNVVIQETQYF
TRBJ2-5	TRBV5-6	-	-	TGTGCCAGCAGCTTGGGATGGCGGGTGGGAGAGACCCAGTACTTC	CASSLGWRVGETQYF
TRBJ1-1	TRBV2	-	TRBD1	TGTGCCAGCAGTGAAGCAGGACAGGGTTTGTCGGAAGCTTTCTTT	CASSEAGQGLSEAFF
TRBJ1-1	TRBV28	once	-	TGTGCCAGCACCACCCCCCCAGGCCGGGGTTCGGGAGCTTTCTTT	CASTTPPGRGSGAFF
TRBJ1-6	TRBV9	-	TRBD1	TGTGCCAGCAGCCCCGGGGACAGGGTCTCAGGTTCACCCCTCCACTTT	CASSPGDRVSGSPLHF
TRBJ2-7	TRBV30	-	-	TGTGCCTGGAGTGGGAAGGGGCTCCACGAGCAGTACTTC	CAWSGKGLHEQYF
TRBJ2-1	TRBV7-2	-	-	TGTGCCAGCAACGAGGGGGGGGCGCGGGACAATGAGCAGTTCTTC	CASNEGGARDNEQFF
TRBJ1-4	TRBV11-2	once	-	TGTGCCAGCAGCATCCGGACAGCCTCAACTAATGAAAAACTGTTTTTT	CASSIRTASTNEKLFF
TRBJ2-3	TRBV5-1	-	TRBD2	TGCGCCAGCAGCTCCCGACTAGCGGGTAACACAGATACGCAGTATTTT	CASSSRLAGNTDTQYF
TRBJ2-3	TRBV7-2	-	TRBD2	TGTGCCAGCAGCTTAGACGGGGGGGGCACAGATACGCAGTATTTT	CASSLDGGGTDTQYF
TRBJ1-1	TRBV5-1	-	-	TGCGCCAGCAGCATACAGGGTGTGGAGAACACTGAAGCTTTCTTT	CASSIQGVENTEAFF
TRBJ1-1	TRBV4-3	few	-	TGCGCCAGCAGCCAAGATTCCTCCAGGTCAACTGAAGCTTTCTTT	CASSQDSSRSTEAFF
TRBJ1-2	TRBV7-9	-	TRBD1	TGTGCCAGCAGCTTAGAGGGACAGACTACCTATGGCTACACCTTC	CASSLEGQTTYGYTF
TRBJ1-6	TRBV9	-	TRBD1	TGTGCCAGCAGCGCGGACAGGAGTTATAATTCACCCCTCCACTTT	CASSADRSYNSPLHF
TRBJ2-7	TRBV10-2	-	-	TGCGCCAGCAGTCCGACTTCCTTCTCCGGTTACGAGCAGTACTTC	CASSPTSFSGYEQYF
TRBJ2-2	TRBV11-3	-	-	TGTGCCAGCAGCCCCTCTGGATCTAACACCGGGGAGCTGTTTTTT	CASSPSGSNTGELFF
TRBJ2-7	TRBV11-2	-	-	TGTGCCAGCAGCTTCTGGGTCGGGGTAGGATACGAGCAGTACTTC	CASSFWVGVGYEQYF
TRBJ1-6	TRBV7-3	-	-	TGTGCCAGCAGCCTTACTCGCGATTCACCCCTCCACTTT	CASSLTRDSPLHF
TRBJ2-5	TRBV19	-	TRBD2	TGTGCCAACACTCCGGGACTAGCGGAAGAGACCCAGTACTTC	CANTPGLAEETQYF
TRBJ2-1	TRBV5-1	-	-	TGCGCCAGCAGCGTGGAGGTTGGCGGCGAGCAGTTCTTC	CASSVEVGGEQFF
TRBJ2-7	TRBV5-1	-	-	TGCGCCAGCAGTCACAATATTAACCTGGCCTACGAGCAGTACTTC	CASSHNINLAYEQYF
TRBJ2-7	TRBV5-4	-	TRBD2	TGTGCCAGCAGCGGCCTTTCGGGAGGCATCTACGAGCAGTACTTC	CASSGLSGGIYEQYF
TRBJ2-3	TRBV7-3	-	TRBD1	TGTGCCAGCAGCCCCGGGACAGGGGTTTCGGATACGCAGTATTTT	CASSPGTGVSDTQYF
TRBJ2-2	TRBV6-1	-	-	TGTGCCAGCAGATGGGAGGCGAACACCGGGGAGCTGTTTTTT	CASRWEANTGELFF
TRBJ2-7	TRBV4-1	-	TRBD1	TGCGCCAGCAGCCAAGGGGGACAGGGGGGTATCTACGAGCAGTACTTC	CASSQGGQGGIYEQYF
TRBJ2-2	TRBV28	-	TRBD1	TGTGCCAGCCGAGGGCAGGGGGTGGCCGGGGAGCTGTTTTTT	CASRGQGVAGELFF
TRBJ2-1	TRBV9	-	-	TGTGCCAGCAGCGTAGAGGGGCATAACATCTACAATGAGCAGTTCTTC	CASSVEGHNIYNEQFF
TRBJ1-3	TRBV12-5	-	TRBD1	TGTGCTAGTGGTTTGGTCCTAGACAGGGTTTACACCATATATTTT	CASGLVLDRVYTIYF
TRBJ1-1	TRBV5-6	few	-	TGTGCCAGCAGCTTGGCCAATATGGACACTGAAGCTTTCTTT	CASSLANMDTEAFF
TRBJ2-7	TRBV10-1	few	-	TGCGCCAGCAGTGTCTTCCTGGGCAGGGCCTACGAGCAGTACTTC	CASSVFLGRAYEQYF
TRBJ2-2	TRBV30	-	-	TGTGCCTGGAGTGTACGGACAGACACCGGGGAGCTGTTTTTT	CAWSVRTDTGELFF
TRBJ1-3	TRBV30	once	-	TGTGCCTGGAGTGGAAACACCATATATTTT	CAWSGNTIYF